This T cell receptor beta chain stems from a study of T cell clonality in common variable immunodeficiency (dated by TCRdb to between 2015 and 2016). Study-wide conclusions, independent of this receptor: Healthy controls shared more TCRbeta clones with each other than CVID subjects shared among themselves (p < 0.0001). Increased TCRbeta clonality was found in CVID subjects compared with healthy controls (t-test p = 0.018), with the increase being most characteristic of about a third of subjects. According to the authors, figuring out what caused the increased clonality in CVID would require sequencing the repertoires of T cell subpopulations. Even though DNA input was equal, the average per sample came to about 81,820 unique sequences for controls compared with some 29,000 for CVID samples. Correlations of repertoire features with clinical complications were constrained by heterogeneity among patients within the CVID cohort. CVID TCRbeta sequences were reported to have fewer deletions and N-nucleotide insertions and to lack highly modified clones with 13 or more V deletions.

Both CVID patients and healthy controls were predominantly of Caucasian heritage. Heparinized peripheral whole blood samples of about 4.5 to 8 ml were collected from each donor. Genomic DNA from adults with common variable immune deficiency (CVID) and from healthy adult controls was used to sequence TCRbeta CDR3 repertoires. There were around 22 healthy adult volunteers in the control group (roughly twelve female and ten or so male), ranging in age from 23 to 66 years, with a mean age of 34. Diluted blood was subjected to density centrifugation over Hypaque 1077 or Ficoll-Paque for isolation of peripheral blood mononuclear cells. Genomic DNA was extracted from unsorted mononuclear cells by Qiagen column purification or by a centrifugation-based method. The germline V gene supplies CDR1 MGHRA and CDR2 YSYEKL. V drops 4 bases and J drops 5 bases, leaving 15 bases in between. The CDR3 holds 15 amino acids from the cysteine to the phenylalanine. The CDR3 was read in part: 36 bases, with the frame set at base 1.

This clone was counted many times. Its specific antigen is unknown. The read ends 3 residues before the CDR3 terminus; that terminus is restored from the germline J gene. For sequencing, equivalent amounts of genomic DNA were input from CVID and control samples. For every sample, a 60 bp segment covering the rearranged TCRbeta CDR3 region was amplified and then sequenced. The immunoSEQ assay, a bias-corrected multiplex PCR combined with high-throughput sequencing, was used to amplify TCRbeta. Per the authors' processing: Every unique nucleotide sequence counted as a clone and was annotated with V, D and J genes, copy number and frequency. Sequences were labeled productive if in frame, and non-productive if out of frame or containing stop codons. As previously described, clonality was computed from Shannon's entropy. The predicted amino acid sequences of productive clones were used to derive the mean CDR3 Kyte-Doolittle hydropathy. Hierarchical clustering of scaled V gene usage was performed with the R hclust function using Manhattan distance and complete linkage. Clone sharing by CDR3 amino acid sequence was assessed by resampling 12 repertoires per group over 100 rounds. The repertoires were searched for 70 published EBV-specific and roughly 240 published CMV-specific TCRbeta sequences. After a couple of CVID samples that produced fewer than 10,000 sequences were dropped from the analysis, 35 to 50 CVID repertoires remained. This is the immuneACCESS table as TCRdb keeps it, with only in-frame sequences that have V and J called. A part of the clones is gone; compared with another copy, unresolved V genes explain less than half, and the rest is unexplained. V and J calls and clone size are copied from that table; D and trimming were computed from the DNA. Across this sample, about 52,000 clones were tabulated and none appeared just once. The ten most abundant clones make up just over 2% of the sample.

The sequence joins TRBV4-1 to TRBJ2-1; TRBD1 is possibly the D segment (6 matching bases). Sequencing used peripheral blood mononuclear cells. The receptor was isolated from a person between 18 and 75 years old in good health. CDR3 protein: CASSPHRGQNNEQFF. The CDR3 bases that were read are TGCGCCAGCAGCCCCCATCGCGGACAGAACAATGAG.